This T cell receptor (beta chain) was recorded in a study of cytomegalovirus exposure and HLA in healthy donors. Study background: One earlier analysis, a look at some 180 million T cells, found some 120 million unique TCR beta sequences. Regarding the study as a whole: Within an earlier analysis, most TCR beta V segments proved productive either about 90% or about 30% of the time. A later analysis reported that several of the most significant clusters appeared to be linked to common viral pathogens, among them Epstein-Barr virus. Most TCR sequences were uncommon, yet certain public TCRs appeared in many donors.

About this clone itself: What it binds is unknown.

The primer mix had 60 Vbeta and 13 Jbeta primers. The repertoire was sequenced with immunoSEQ multiplex PCR; TCRdb's copy has only in-frame clones and lacks some. Found here are approximately 180,000 clones, 77% of them singletons; the top ten hold 3.7%. The length of the CDR3 is 16 residues. Germline loops: CDR1 LGHNA, CDR2 YNFKEQ. Unmatched junction bases numbered 5, after V lost 0 bases and J lost 1 base. This TCR was sampled from a woman aged 55-70 years in good health and CMV-seropositive. The source material was PBMCs. The chain is built from TRBV4-2 and TRBJ1-1; 7 bases align to TRBD1. CDR3 amino acids: CASSQDLAGGNTEAFF. The CDR3 region has the DNA TGTGCCAGCAGCCAAGATTTGGCAGGGGGGAACACTGAAGCTTTCTTT.